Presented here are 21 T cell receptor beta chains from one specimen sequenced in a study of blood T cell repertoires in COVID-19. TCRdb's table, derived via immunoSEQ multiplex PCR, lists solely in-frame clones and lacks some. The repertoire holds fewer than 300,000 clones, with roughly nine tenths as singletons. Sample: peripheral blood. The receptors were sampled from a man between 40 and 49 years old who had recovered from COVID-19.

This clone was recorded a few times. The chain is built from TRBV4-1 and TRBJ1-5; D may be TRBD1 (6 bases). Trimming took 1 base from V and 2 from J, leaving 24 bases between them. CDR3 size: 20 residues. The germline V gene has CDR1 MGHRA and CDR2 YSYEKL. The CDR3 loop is CASSQVPHRAAGGGNQPQHF. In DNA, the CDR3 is TGCGCCAGCAGCCAAGTTCCCCACAGGGCGGCTGGAGGAGGCAATCAGCCCCAGCATTTT.

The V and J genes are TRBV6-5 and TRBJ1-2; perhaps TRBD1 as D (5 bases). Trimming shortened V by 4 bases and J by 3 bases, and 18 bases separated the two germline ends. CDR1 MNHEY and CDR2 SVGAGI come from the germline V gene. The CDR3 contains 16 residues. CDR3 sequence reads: CASSSTSQGFHYGYTF. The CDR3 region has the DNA TGTGCCAGCAGTTCCACTTCTCAGGGATTCCACTATGGCTACACCTTC.

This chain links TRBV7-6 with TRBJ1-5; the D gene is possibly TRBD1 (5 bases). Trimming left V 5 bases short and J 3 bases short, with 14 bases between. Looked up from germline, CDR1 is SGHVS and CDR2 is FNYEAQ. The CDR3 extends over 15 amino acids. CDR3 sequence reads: CASSPLEGDNQPQHF. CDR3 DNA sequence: TGTGCCAGCAGCCCCCTTGAAGGGGACAATCAGCCCCAGCATTTT.

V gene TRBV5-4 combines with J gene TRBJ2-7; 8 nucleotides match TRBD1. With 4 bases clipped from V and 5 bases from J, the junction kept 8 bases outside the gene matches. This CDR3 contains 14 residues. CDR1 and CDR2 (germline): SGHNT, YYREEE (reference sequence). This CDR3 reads CASSMTGVGNEQYF. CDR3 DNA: TGTGCCAGCAGCATGACAGGGGTGGGCAACGAGCAGTACTTC.

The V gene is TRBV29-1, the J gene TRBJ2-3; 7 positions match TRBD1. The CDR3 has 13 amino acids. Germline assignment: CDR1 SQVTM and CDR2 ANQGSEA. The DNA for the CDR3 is TGCAGTACCCCGGGACAGAACACAGATACGCAGTATTTT. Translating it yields CSTPGQNTDTQYF.

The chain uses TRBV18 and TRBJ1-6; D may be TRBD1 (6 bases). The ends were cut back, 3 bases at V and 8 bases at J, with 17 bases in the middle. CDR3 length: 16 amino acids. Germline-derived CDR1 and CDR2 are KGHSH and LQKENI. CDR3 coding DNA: TGTGCCAGCTCACCCTATGCACAGGGTGGTCATTCACCCCTCCACTTT. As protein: CASSPYAQGGHSPLHF.

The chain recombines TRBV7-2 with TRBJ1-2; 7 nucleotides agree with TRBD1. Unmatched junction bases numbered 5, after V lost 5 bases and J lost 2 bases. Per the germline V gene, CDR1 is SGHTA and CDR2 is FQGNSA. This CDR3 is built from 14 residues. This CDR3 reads CASSPDRKNYGYTF. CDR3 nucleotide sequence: TGTGCCAGCAGCCCGGACAGGAAAAACTATGGCTACACCTTC. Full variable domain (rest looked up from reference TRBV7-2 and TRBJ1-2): GAGVSQSPSNKVTEKGKDVELRCDPISGHTALYWYRQSLGQGLEFLIYFQGNSAPDKSGLPSDRFSAERTGGSVSTLTIQRTQQEDSAVYLCASSPDRKNYGYTFGSGTRLTVV.

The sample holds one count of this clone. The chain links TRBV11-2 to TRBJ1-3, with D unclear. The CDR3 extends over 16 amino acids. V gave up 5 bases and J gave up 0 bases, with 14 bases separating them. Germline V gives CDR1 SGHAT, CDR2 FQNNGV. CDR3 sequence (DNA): TGTGCCAGCAGCCCCCTAGGCATGAACTCTGGAAACACCATATATTTT. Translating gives CASSPLGMNSGNTIYF. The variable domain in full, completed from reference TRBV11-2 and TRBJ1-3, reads EAGVAQSPRYKIIEKRQSVAFWCNPISGHATLYWYQQILGQGPKLLIQFQNNGVVDDSQLPKDRFSAERLKGVDSTLKIQPAKLEDSAVYLCASSPLGMNSGNTIYFGEGSWLTVV.

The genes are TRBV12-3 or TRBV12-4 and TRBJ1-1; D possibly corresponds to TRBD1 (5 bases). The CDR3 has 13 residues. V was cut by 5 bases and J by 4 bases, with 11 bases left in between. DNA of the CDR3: TGTGCCAGCAGTACGAGCGGGACCACTGAAGCTTTCTTT. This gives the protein CASSTSGTTEAFF.

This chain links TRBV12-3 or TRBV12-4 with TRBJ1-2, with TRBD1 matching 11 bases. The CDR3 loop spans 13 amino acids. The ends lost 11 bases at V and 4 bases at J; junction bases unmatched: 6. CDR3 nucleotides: TGTGCCTGTTGGACAGGGGGCATCTATGGCTACACCTTC. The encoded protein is CACWTGGIYGYTF.

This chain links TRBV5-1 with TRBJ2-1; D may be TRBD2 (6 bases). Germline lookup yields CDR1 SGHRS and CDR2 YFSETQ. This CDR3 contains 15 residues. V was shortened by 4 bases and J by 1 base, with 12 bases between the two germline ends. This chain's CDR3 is CASSGGTLSYNEQFF. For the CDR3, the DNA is TGCGCCAGCAGCGGGGGGACTTTATCCTACAATGAGCAGTTCTTC. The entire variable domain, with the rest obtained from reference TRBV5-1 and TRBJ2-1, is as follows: KAGVTQTPRYLIKTRGQQVTLSCSPISGHRSVSWYQQTPGQGLQFLFEYFSETQRNKGNFPGRFSGRQFSNSRSEMNVSTLELGDSALYLCASSGGTLSYNEQFFGPGTRLTVL.

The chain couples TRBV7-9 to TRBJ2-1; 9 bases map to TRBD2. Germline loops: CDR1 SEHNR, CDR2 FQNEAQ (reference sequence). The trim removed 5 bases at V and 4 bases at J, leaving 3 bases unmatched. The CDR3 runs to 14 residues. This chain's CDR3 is CASSRLAEYNEQFF. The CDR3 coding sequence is TGTGCCAGCAGCCGACTAGCGGAATACAATGAGCAGTTCTTC. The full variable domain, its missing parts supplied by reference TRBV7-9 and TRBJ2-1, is DTGVSQNPRHKITKRGQNVTFRCDPISEHNRLYWYRQTLGQGPEFLTYFQNEAQLEKSRLLSDRFSAERPKGSFSTLEIQRTEQGDSAMYLCASSRLAEYNEQFFGPGTRLTVL.

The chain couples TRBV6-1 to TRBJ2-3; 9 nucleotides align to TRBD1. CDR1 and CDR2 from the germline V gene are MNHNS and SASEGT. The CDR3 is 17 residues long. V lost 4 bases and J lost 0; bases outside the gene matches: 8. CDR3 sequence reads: CASSARDRAWSTDTQYF. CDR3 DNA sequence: TGTGCCAGCAGTGCCCGGGACAGGGCGTGGAGCACAGATACGCAGTATTTT.

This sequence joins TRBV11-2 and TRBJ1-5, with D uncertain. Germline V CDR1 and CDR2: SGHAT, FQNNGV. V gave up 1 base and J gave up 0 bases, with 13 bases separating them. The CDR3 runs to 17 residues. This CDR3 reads CASSLGAGFYSNQPQHF. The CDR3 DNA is TGTGCCAGCAGCTTAGGGGCAGGTTTCTATAGCAATCAGCCCCAGCATTTT.

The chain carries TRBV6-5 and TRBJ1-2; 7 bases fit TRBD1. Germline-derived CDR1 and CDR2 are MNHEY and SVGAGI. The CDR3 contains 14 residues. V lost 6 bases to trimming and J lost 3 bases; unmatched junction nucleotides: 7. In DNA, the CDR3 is TGTGCCAGCAGACTTCCGGGACAGCACTATGGCTACACCTTC. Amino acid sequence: CASRLPGQHYGYTF.

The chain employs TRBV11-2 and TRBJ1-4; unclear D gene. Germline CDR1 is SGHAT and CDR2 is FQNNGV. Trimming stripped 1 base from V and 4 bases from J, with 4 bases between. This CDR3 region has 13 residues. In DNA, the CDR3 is TGTGCCAGCAGCTTAGTTATTAATGAAAAACTGTTTTTT. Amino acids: CASSLVINEKLFF.

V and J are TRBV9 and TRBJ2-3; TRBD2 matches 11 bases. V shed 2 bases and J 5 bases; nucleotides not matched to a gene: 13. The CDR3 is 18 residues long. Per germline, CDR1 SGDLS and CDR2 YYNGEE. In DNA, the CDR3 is TGTGCCAGCAGCGTCGCCCACATAGCGGGGGGGCCAGGAGATACGCAGTATTTT. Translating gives CASSVAHIAGGPGDTQYF. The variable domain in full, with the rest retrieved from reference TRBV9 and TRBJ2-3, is DSGVTQTPKHLITATGQRVTLRCSPRSGDLSVYWYQQSLDQGLQFLIQYYNGEERAKGNILERFSAQQFPDLHSELNLSSLELGDSALYFCASSVAHIAGGPGDTQYFGPGTRLTVL.

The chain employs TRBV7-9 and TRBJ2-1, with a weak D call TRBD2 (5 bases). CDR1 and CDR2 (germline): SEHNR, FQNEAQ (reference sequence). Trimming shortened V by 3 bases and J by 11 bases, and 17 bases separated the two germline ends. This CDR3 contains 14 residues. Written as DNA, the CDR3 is TGTGCCAGCAGCTTTGGAGATAGCGAGAGGAAGCAGTTCTTC. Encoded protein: CASSFGDSERKQFF.

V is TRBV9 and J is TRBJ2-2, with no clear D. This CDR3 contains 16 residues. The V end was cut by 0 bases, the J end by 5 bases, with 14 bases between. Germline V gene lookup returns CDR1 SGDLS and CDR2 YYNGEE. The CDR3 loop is CASSVETSPRTGELFF. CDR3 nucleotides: TGTGCCAGCAGCGTAGAAACGAGTCCTCGAACCGGGGAGCTGTTTTTT.

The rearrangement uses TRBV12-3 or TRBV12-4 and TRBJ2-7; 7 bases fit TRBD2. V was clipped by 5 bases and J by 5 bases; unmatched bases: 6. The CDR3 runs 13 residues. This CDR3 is CASSTGGRHEQYF. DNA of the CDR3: TGTGCCAGCAGTACCGGGGGGAGGCACGAGCAGTACTTC.

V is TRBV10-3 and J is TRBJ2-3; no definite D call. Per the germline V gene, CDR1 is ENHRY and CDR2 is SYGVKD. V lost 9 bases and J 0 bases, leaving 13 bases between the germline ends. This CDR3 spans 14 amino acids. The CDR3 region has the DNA TGTGCCATAAGCGAGCCCGGTAGCACAGATACGCAGTATTTT. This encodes CAISEPGSTDTQYF.